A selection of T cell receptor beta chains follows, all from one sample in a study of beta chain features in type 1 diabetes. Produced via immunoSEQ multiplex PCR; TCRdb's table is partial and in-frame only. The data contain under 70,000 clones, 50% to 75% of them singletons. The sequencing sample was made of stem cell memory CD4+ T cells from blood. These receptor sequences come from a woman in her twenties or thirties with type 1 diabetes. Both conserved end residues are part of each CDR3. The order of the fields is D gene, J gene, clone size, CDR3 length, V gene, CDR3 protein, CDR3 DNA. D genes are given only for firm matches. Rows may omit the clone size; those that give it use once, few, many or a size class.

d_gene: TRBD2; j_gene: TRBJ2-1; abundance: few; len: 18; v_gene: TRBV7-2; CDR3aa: CASSSPTSGRYSYNEQFF; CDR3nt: TGTGCCAGCAGCTCCCCGACTAGCGGGAGGTACTCCTACAATGAGCAGTTCTTC
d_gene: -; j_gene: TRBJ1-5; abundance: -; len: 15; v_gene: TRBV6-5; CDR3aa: CASSLNDRRHQPQHF; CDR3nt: TGTGCCAGCAGTCTAAACGACAGGCGCCATCAGCCCCAGCATTTT
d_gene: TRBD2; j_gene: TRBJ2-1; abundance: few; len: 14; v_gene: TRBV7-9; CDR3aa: CASSWGSGIYEQFF; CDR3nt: TGTGCCAGCAGCTGGGGTAGCGGGATCTATGAGCAGTTCTTC
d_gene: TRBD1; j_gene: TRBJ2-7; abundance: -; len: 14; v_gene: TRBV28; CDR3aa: CASSRGTVTYEQYF; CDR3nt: TGTGCCAGCAGTAGGGGGACAGTTACCTACGAGCAGTACTTC
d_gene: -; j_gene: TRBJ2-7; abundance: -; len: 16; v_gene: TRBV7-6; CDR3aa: CASSLFGSGPAGEQYF; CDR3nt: TGTGCCAGCAGCTTATTTGGGTCGGGTCCCGCGGGCGAGCAGTACTTC
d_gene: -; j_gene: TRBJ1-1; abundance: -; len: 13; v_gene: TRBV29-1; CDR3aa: CSVKGEGGTEAFF; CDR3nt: TGCAGCGTGAAAGGGGAAGGCGGCACTGAAGCTTTCTTT
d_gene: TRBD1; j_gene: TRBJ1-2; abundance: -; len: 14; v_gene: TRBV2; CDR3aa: CASRDPDRGSGYTF; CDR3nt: TGTGCCAGCAGAGACCCGGACAGGGGATCAGGCTACACCTTC
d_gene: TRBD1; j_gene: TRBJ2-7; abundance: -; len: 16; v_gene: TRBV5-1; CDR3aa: CASSLVRDSDSYEQYF; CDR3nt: TGCGCCAGCAGCTTAGTCCGGGACAGTGACTCCTACGAGCAGTACTTC
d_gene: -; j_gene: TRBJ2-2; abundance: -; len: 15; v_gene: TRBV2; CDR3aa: CASSVITATTGELFF; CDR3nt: TGTGCCAGCAGTGTCATTACGGCGACTACCGGGGAGCTGTTTTTT
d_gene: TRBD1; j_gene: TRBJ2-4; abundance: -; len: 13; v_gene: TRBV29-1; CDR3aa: CSVAWDRGDIQYF; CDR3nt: TGCAGCGTCGCCTGGGACAGGGGGGACATTCAGTACTTC
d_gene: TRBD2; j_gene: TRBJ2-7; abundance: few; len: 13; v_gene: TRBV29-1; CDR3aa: CSVGLAQSYEQYF; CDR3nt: TGCAGCGTCGGACTAGCGCAATCCTACGAGCAGTACTTC
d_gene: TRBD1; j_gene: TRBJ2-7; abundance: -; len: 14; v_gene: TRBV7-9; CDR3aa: CASRRTGAVYEQYF; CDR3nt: TGTGCCAGCAGGCGGACAGGAGCGGTCTACGAGCAGTACTTC
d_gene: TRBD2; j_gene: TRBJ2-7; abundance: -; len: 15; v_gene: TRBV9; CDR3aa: CASSVAAGGVYEQYF; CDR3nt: TGTGCCAGCAGCGTAGCAGCGGGAGGGGTGTACGAGCAGTACTTC
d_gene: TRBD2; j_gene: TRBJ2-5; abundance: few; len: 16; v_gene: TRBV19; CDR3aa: CASRTSGRAAFETQYF; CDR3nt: TGTGCCAGTAGGACTAGCGGGAGGGCTGCTTTTGAGACCCAGTACTTC
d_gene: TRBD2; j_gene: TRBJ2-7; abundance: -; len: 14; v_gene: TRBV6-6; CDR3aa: CASSLAGGPYEQYF; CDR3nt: TGTGCCAGCAGTCTAGCGGGAGGGCCCTACGAGCAGTACTTC
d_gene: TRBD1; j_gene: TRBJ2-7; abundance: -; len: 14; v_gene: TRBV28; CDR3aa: CASRTDRGAYEQYF; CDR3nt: TGTGCCAGCAGGACGGACAGGGGCGCGTACGAGCAGTACTTC
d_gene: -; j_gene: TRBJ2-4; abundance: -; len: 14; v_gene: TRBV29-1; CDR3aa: CSVARWGVKNIQYF; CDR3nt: TGCAGCGTCGCCCGTTGGGGGGTCAAAAACATTCAGTACTTC
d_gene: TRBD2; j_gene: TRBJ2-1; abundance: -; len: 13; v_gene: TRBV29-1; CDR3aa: CSVGGRKWNEQFF; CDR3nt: TGCAGCGTCGGCGGGAGAAAGTGGAATGAGCAGTTCTTC
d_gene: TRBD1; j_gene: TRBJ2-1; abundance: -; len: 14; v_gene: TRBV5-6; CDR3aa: CASSLGQGAYEQFF; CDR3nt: TGTGCCAGCAGCCTAGGACAGGGGGCATATGAGCAGTTCTTC
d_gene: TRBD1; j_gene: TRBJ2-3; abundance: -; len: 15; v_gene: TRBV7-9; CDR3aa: CASSRQGRVPDTQYF; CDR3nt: TGTGCCAGCAGTCGACAGGGAAGGGTCCCAGATACGCAGTATTTT
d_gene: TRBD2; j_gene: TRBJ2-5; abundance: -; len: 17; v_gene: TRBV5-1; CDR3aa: CASSTGTSGLYQETQYF; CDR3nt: TGCGCCAGCAGCACCGGGACTAGCGGTTTGTACCAAGAGACCCAGTACTTC
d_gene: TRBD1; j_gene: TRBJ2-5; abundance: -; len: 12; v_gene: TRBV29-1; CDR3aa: CSVRGLGETQYF; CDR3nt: TGCAGCGTCAGGGGGCTCGGGGAGACCCAGTACTTC
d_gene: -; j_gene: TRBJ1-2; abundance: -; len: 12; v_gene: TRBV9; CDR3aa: CASTPGNYGYTF; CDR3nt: TGTGCCAGCACCCCGGGGAACTATGGCTACACCTTC
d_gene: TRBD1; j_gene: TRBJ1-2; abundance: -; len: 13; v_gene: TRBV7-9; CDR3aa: CASSLLTGDGYTF; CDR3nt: TGTGCCAGCAGCTTATTGACAGGGGATGGCTACACCTTC
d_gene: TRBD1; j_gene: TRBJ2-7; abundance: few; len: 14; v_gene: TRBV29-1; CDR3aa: CSVDSGTGQYEQYF; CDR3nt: TGCAGCGTTGACTCCGGGACAGGGCAATACGAGCAGTACTTC
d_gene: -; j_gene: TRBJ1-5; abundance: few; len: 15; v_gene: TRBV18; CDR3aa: CASSFGEAKDQPQHF; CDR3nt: TGTGCCAGCTCATTCGGTGAGGCAAAAGATCAGCCCCAGCATTTT
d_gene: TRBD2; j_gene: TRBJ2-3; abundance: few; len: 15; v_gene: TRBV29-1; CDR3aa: CSVEVAGGITDTQYF; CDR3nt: TGCAGCGTTGAAGTGGCGGGAGGGATCACAGATACGCAGTATTTT
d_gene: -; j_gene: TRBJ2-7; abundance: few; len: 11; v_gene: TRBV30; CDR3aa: CAWSVLYEQYF; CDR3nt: TGTGCCTGGAGTGTCCTGTACGAGCAGTACTTC
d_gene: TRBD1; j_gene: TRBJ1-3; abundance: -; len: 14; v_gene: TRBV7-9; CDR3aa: CASSPTGAGNTIYF; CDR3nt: TGTGCCAGCAGCCCAACAGGGGCTGGAAACACCATATATTTT
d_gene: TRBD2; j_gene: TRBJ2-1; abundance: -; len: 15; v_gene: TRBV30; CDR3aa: CAWSGKGLAGGRQFF; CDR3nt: TGTGCCTGGAGTGGGAAGGGACTAGCGGGAGGGCGCCAGTTCTTC